Here is one T cell receptor beta chain with its context. Its antigen is undetermined. PBMCs were not maintained or expanded in culture before analysis. This CDR3 is 15 amino acids long. The germline V gene encodes CDR1 MNHNS and CDR2 SASEGT. V shed 5 bases, J shed 4 bases, and the junction held 8 bases outside the gene matches. This specimen belongs to a study of neoadjuvant anti-PD-1 for oral cavity cancer. Study at large: Patients without progression got a fourth dose around day 43.

Clones were sequenced by immunoSEQ multiplex PCR, and TCRdb holds only the in-frame ones, with some missing. This table has about 15,000 clones, roughly three fifths appearing once. Study-level points and caveats: Pretreatment Treg/Th17 ratio correlated inversely with post-treatment tumor clonality.

This sequence originates from a person aged 35-80 years with oral cavity squamous cell carcinoma. The sequencing used PBMCs, collected before nivolumab (anti-PD-1) treatment. The chain carries TRBV6-1 and TRBJ2-1, with 7 bases aligning to TRBD1. The CDR3 here is CASSIDRATYNEQFF. CDR3 coding DNA: TGTGCCAGCAGTATCGACAGGGCCACTTACAATGAGCAGTTCTTC.